A single sample is the source of the 24 T cell receptor beta chains below, sequenced in a study of early T cells in non-severe SARS-CoV-2 infection. TCRdb itself ran the 5' RACE reads through MiXCR, one entry per CDR3 protein. The sample has fewer than 80,000 distinct CDR3 sequences; more than 10% are singletons. Material: whole blood. These receptors were obtained from an adult who was a healthcare worker with PCR-confirmed SARS-CoV-2 infection or an uninfected control (not recorded which).

This clonotype was recorded at least ten times. The chain joins TRBV20-1 to TRBJ2-1; 7 nucleotides agree with TRBD2. J was trimmed by 7 bases and V by 5 bases; bases with no gene match: 17. Germline values: CDR1 DFQATT, CDR2 SNEGSKA (reference sequence). The CDR3 loop spans 16 amino acids. CDR3: CSAPSRGSGIGNEQFF. The CDR3 nucleotides are TGCAGTGCTCCTTCCCGGGGAAGCGGGATCGGAAATGAGCAGTTCTTC.

The chain joins TRBV5-4 to TRBJ1-1; the match to TRBD1 covers 12 bases. Germline V gene sequence: CDR1 SGHNT, CDR2 YYREEE (reference sequence). Unmatched junction bases numbered 6, after V lost 5 bases and J lost 1 base. The CDR3 is made up of 16 amino acids. The CDR3 sequence: CASSFPGQGANTEAFF. The CDR3 DNA reads as TGTGCCAGCAGTTTCCCGGGACAGGGGGCGAACACTGAAGCTTTCTTT.

This clonotype was recorded a few times. The chain combines TRBV7-9 with TRBJ2-3, with D perhaps matching TRBD1 or TRBD2 (5 bases each). The CDR3 loop spans 15 amino acids. Germline lookup yields CDR1 SEHNR and CDR2 FQNEAQ (reference sequence). With 1 base removed from V and 6 bases from J, the gap between germline ends came to 14 bases. The CDR3 bases are TGTGCCAGCAGCTTAGTAGGGCCAGGGAGCGATACGCAGTATTTT. This encodes CASSLVGPGSDTQYF.

At least ten counts were recorded for this clonotype. The chain employs TRBV5-6 and TRBJ2-1; 10 nucleotides line up with TRBD1. This CDR3 is 13 amino acids long. CDR1 SGHDT and CDR2 YYEEEE come from the germline V gene. Trimming cost V 5 bases and J 5 bases; bases outside gene matches: 1. Here the CDR3 reads CASRDRGNNEQFF. The CDR3 bases are TGTGCCAGCAGGGACAGGGGGAACAATGAGCAGTTCTTC.

This clonotype was seen a handful of times. The J gene is TRBJ1-3, the V gene TRBV7-9; unclear D gene. The CDR3 consists of 13 residues. V lost 2 bases and J lost 6, with 8 bases in between. The germline gives CDR1 SEHNR, CDR2 FQNEAQ (reference sequence). CDR3 protein: CASSLNPENTIYF. The CDR3 DNA follows: TGTGCCAGCAGCTTAAATCCCGAAAACACCATATATTTT.

CDR3 loop: CASSLGNKETQYF. Here the CDR3 DNA reads TGTGCCAGCAGTCTCGGCAACAAAGAGACCCAGTACTTC. This sequence joins TRBV28 and TRBJ2-5; D gene ambiguous. Germline CDR1 MDHEN, CDR2 SYDVKM. This CDR3 has 13 residues. V lost 5 bases, J lost 3 bases, and 10 bases lay in between. Looking up the rest from reference TRBV28 and TRBJ2-5 gives the full variable domain: DVKVTQSSRYLVKRTGEKVFLECVQDMDHENMFWYRQDPGLGLRLIYFSYDVKMKEKGDIPEGYSVSREKKERFSLILESASTNQTSMYLCASSLGNKETQYFGPGTRLLVL.

This rearrangement joins TRBV10-3 to TRBJ2-1, with D hard to call. CDR3 length: 13 amino acids. Germline lookup yields CDR1 ENHRY and CDR2 SYGVKD. Between the trimmed V and J ends, which lost 1 base and 3 bases, there was a span of 4 bases. The CDR3 nucleotides read TGTGCCATCAGTGAGTTGGACTACAATGAGCAGTTCTTC. It translates to CAISELDYNEQFF.

The chain carries TRBV7-6 and TRBJ1-2; tentative D call: TRBD1 (6 bases). Germline CDR1 reads SGHVS; CDR2 reads FNYEAQ. Trimming removed 0 bases at V and 7 bases at J, with 9 bases between. The CDR3 runs 13 residues. In DNA form, the CDR3 reads TGTGCCAGCAGCTTAGCGGAACAGGGTGGCTACACCTTC. Protein: CASSLAEQGGYTF.

This clonotype was counted only a few times. DNA for the CDR3: TGTGCCAGCACTCAGGGAGGTAATGAAAAACTGTTTTTT. Residues: CASTQGGNEKLFF. The V gene is TRBV7-9, the J gene TRBJ1-4, with D possibly matching TRBD1 (5 bases). Trimming took off 7 bases at V and 4 bases at J, with 10 bases between the two ends. The CDR3 runs 13 residues. The germline CDR1 and CDR2 sequences are SEHNR and FQNEAQ (reference sequence). Full variable domain (missing parts from reference TRBV7-9 and TRBJ1-4): DTGVSQNPRHKITKRGQNVTFRCDPISEHNRLYWYRQTLGQGPEFLTYFQNEAQLEKSRLLSDRFSAERPKGSFSTLEIQRTEQGDSAMYLCASTQGGNEKLFFGSGTQLSVL.

This chain links TRBV20-1 with TRBJ2-4, with D hard to call. This CDR3 spans 12 amino acids. V was cut by 0 bases and J by 0 bases, with 0 bases left in between. Germline CDR1 and CDR2: DFQATT and SNEGSKA (reference sequence). CDR3 protein: CSAREAKNIQYF. CDR3 nucleotide sequence: TGCAGTGCTAGAGAAGCCAAAAACATTCAGTACTTC.

This clonotype occurred many times. The chain recombines TRBV20-1 with TRBJ2-7; maybe TRBD2 (6 bases). Germline values: CDR1 DFQATT, CDR2 SNEGSKA (reference sequence). V dropped 6 bases and J dropped 1 base, with 16 bases sitting between them. The CDR3 is 14 residues long. This CDR3 reads CSAVPLRESYEQYF. DNA for the CDR3: TGCAGTGCCGTCCCCCTACGGGAGTCCTACGAGCAGTACTTC.

This clonotype was recorded a few times. This chain joins TRBV29-1 and TRBJ2-1; 8 bases are shared with TRBD2. The V gene's germline CDR1 is SQVTM and CDR2 ANQGSEA. V lost 5 bases and J lost 10; bases outside the gene matches: 1. This CDR3 has 10 amino acids. The CDR3 region has the DNA TGCAGCGTTTTAGCGGGAGAGCAGTTCTTC. This gives the protein CSVLAGEQFF.

The chain's CDR3 is CASRGPAGTTDTQYF. The CDR3 DNA reads as TGTGCCAGCAGGGGGCCAGCGGGCACAACAGATACGCAGTATTTT. The chain couples TRBV28 to TRBJ2-3, with D maybe TRBD2 (6 bases). V was shortened by 6 bases and J by 3 bases, with 16 bases between the two germline ends. The CDR3 loop spans 15 amino acids. Germline assignment: CDR1 MDHEN and CDR2 SYDVKM.

At least ten counts were recorded for this clonotype. The chain has TRBV27 and TRBJ2-5, with a possible D match to TRBD1 (6 bases). Germline values: CDR1 MNHEY, CDR2 SMNVEV (reference sequence). The CDR3 sequence is 14 residues long. The ends were cut back, 7 bases at V and 5 bases at J, with 17 bases in the middle. DNA of the CDR3: TGTGCCAGCACCCCTAGAGGGGGATTTGAGACCCAGTACTTC. Amino acid sequence: CASTPRGGFETQYF.

V is TRBV7-6 and J is TRBJ2-2; no clear D gene. Looked up from germline, CDR1 is SGHVS and CDR2 is FNYEAQ. Trimming left V 1 base short and J 7 bases short, with 7 bases between. The length of the CDR3 is 13 residues. This chain's CDR3 is CASSLGGNGELFF. CDR3 bases: TGTGCCAGCAGCTTAGGGGGTAACGGGGAGCTGTTTTTT. The full variable domain, its missing parts supplied by reference TRBV7-6 and TRBJ2-2, is GAGVSQSPRYKVTKRGQDVALRCDPISGHVSLYWYRQALGQGPEFLTYFNYEAQQDKSGLPNDRFSAERPEGSISTLTIQRTEQRDSAMYRCASSLGGNGELFFGEGSRLTVL.

This clonotype has a handful of counts. V gene TRBV20-1 combines with J gene TRBJ2-4, with no clear D. The CDR3 contains 13 residues. Germline-derived CDR1 and CDR2 are DFQATT and SNEGSKA (reference sequence). V shed 3 bases and J shed 3 bases, with 9 bases lying between them. The CDR3 reads CSASTVRKNIQYF. The CDR3, as DNA: TGCAGTGCTAGCACAGTCCGCAAAAACATTCAGTACTTC.

This clonotype appeared many times. The chain recombines TRBV7-6 with TRBJ2-7, with 9 bases matching TRBD2. The CDR3 totals 13 residues. The ends lost 3 bases at V and 5 bases at J; junction bases unmatched: 2. Germline values: CDR1 SGHVS, CDR2 FNYEAQ. The CDR3 sequence: CASSFEREDEQYF. CDR3 bases: TGTGCCAGCAGCTTCGAGCGGGAGGACGAGCAGTACTTC.

As concerns this clonotype: The junction does not match germline at one end; this may be a read error. The V call is TRBV12-3 or TRBV12-4, the J call TRBJ2-1; TRBD2 agrees at 10 bases. CDR3 length equals 15 residues. The DNA for the CDR3 is TGTGTCAGCACCCGACTAGCGGGCTCCTACAATGAGCAGTTCTTC. This translates into CVSTRLAGSYNEQFF.

A few counts support this clonotype. The rearrangement uses TRBV18 and TRBJ2-1; D uncertain. Germline V gene data show CDR1 as KGHSH and CDR2 as LQKENI. V shed 3 bases and J shed 8 bases, with 11 bases lying between them. The CDR3 is 13 residues long. The DNA of the CDR3 is TGTGCCAGCTCACCCCCGGGTGTGGATGAGCAGTTCTTC. Its translation is CASSPPGVDEQFF.

This clonotype was seen at least ten times. This CDR3 reads CASSTQGATNEQYF. Here the CDR3 DNA reads TGTGCCAGCAGTACACAGGGGGCGACCAACGAGCAGTACTTC. The genes are TRBV6-1 and TRBJ2-7, with 9 bases aligning to TRBD1. The CDR3 runs to 14 residues. Germline V lookup: CDR1 MNHNS, CDR2 SASEGT. After removal of 5 bases from V and 5 bases from J, the junction contained 7 bases not matched to a gene.

This clonotype was counted ten times or more. The genes are TRBV2 and TRBJ2-3; TRBD1 aligns across 8 bases. The CDR3 extends over 15 amino acids. V lost 7 bases and J lost 3; bases outside the gene matches: 9. The germline gives CDR1 SNHLY, CDR2 FYNNEI. The CDR3 coding sequence is TGTGCCAGCAAAGGGCAGGGGGCGAGGACAGATACGCAGTATTTT. It yields the protein CASKGQGARTDTQYF.

As to this clonotype: A much larger clonotype is one base distant, so this may be a read error. This sequence joins TRBV4-2 and TRBJ2-1; TRBD1 agrees at 7 bases. Germline lookup yields CDR1 LGHNA and CDR2 YNFKEQ. The CDR3 totals 16 residues. CDR3 protein: CAGSQPQDRLEALKFF. The CDR3 bases are TGTGCCGGCAGCCAACCTCAGGACAGGCTCGAAGCTTTGAAGTTCTTC.

This clonotype was seen many times. V usage is TRBV3-1 and J usage is TRBJ1-2; D not resolved. Germline CDR1 is LGHDT and CDR2 is YNNKEL (reference sequence). There are 11 residues in the CDR3. V was cut by 0 bases and J by 6 bases, with 2 bases left in between. The CDR3 DNA reads TGTGCCAGCAGCCAAGATAATGGCTACACCTTC. Translating it yields CASSQDNGYTF.

This clonotype appeared many times. This chain joins TRBV28 and TRBJ2-1, with TRBD1 matching 8 bases. V lost 2 bases to trimming and J lost 3 bases; unmatched junction nucleotides: 6. The CDR3 is made up of 16 amino acids. Germline CDR1 MDHEN, CDR2 SYDVKM. The CDR3 DNA is TGTGCCAGCAGTTTAGGGGGGACAGGACTCTACAATGAGCAGTTCTTC. It translates to CASSLGGTGLYNEQFF.